This T cell receptor (beta chain) was profiled in a study of blood T cell repertoires in COVID-19. Study-wide background: The study drew acute and convalescent COVID-19 samples from the United States, Italy and Spain. Sample material is recorded as cDNA or gDNA derived from T cells, B-cell-depleted T cells, or PBMCs.

This clone occurred once. The CDR3 is 15 residues long. The ends were cut back, 6 bases at V and 5 bases at J, with 20 bases in the middle. Germline CDR1 is LGHNT and CDR2 is FRNRAP. In the original analysis: Estimates of nucleated cell counts were drawn from the amplification of reference gene primers. Measured with immunoSEQ multiplex PCR; TCRdb has only the in-frame clones, and not every one. The D gene and trimming were derived from the DNA, and the V and J assignments and clone size from that table. The sample shows approximately 70,000 clones, roughly 86% of them seen only once. This receptor was identified in a woman between 50 and 59 years old with acute or convalescent COVID-19. Material: peripheral blood. V and J are TRBV12-5 and TRBJ2-7; weak D call: TRBD1 (6 bases). In nucleotides, the CDR3 is TGTGCTAGTGGGCACAGACGGCAGGGGACCCACGAGCAGTACTTC. It encodes CASGHRRQGTHEQYF.